This T cell receptor beta chain was sequenced in a study of OX40 agonist ivuxolimab in advanced cancers. This CDR3 contains 13 residues. Deletions cut 2 bases from V and 5 bases from J, with 7 bases between. Per the germline V gene, CDR1 is MNHEY and CDR2 is SVGAGI. Sequencing was performed with immunoSEQ multiplex PCR; in TCRdb, only in-frame clones are kept and a portion is missing. The sample comprises some 94,000 clones, approximately 89% of which are singletons, and 0.7% to 0.95% rests with the top ten. The source was CD4+ or CD8+ T cells sorted from blood, collected in a trial of the OX40 agonist ivuxolimab. The receptor was isolated from an adult with an advanced solid tumor such as melanoma, head and neck, liver or kidney cancer. The V call is TRBV6-5, the J call TRBJ2-1; no clear D gene. The CDR3 spells CASSYVGHNEQFF. The CDR3 DNA reads as TGTGCCAGCAGTTACGTGGGTCACAATGAGCAGTTCTTC.